This T cell receptor (beta chain) originates from a study of T cells in Graves' hyperthyroidism and ophthalmopathy. Study-wide results and caveats: Blood also showed most of the thyroid clonotypes that were expanded above 0.001.

Regions amplified from RNA transcripts were the TCR beta CDR3 regions. The HTBI primer set was used in a first-round RT-PCR of the TCR CDR3. TCRdb used MiXCR to reprocess the multiplex PCR reads, holding one entry per CDR3 protein. The table has roughly 510,000 distinct CDR3 sequences, 35% to 50% seen once. Any patient presenting with uncontrolled infection, other autoimmune disease, pregnancy or lactation was left out. Clinicians diagnosed patients from clinical symptoms, serum thyroxine and TRAb, thyroid ultrasound and orbital computed tomography. CDR1 and CDR2 (germline): SGHTA, FQGNSA. Germline trimming cut 5 bases from V and 4 bases from J; bases unmatched to any gene: 6. CDR3 size: 15 residues. Comments on this clonotype: The antigen remains undetermined.

The sequenced sample was peripheral blood or thyroid tissue (not recorded which). The V call is TRBV7-2, the J call TRBJ2-1; 9 nucleotides align to TRBD1. This receptor was identified in an adult woman with Graves' disease, either hyperthyroidism or ophthalmopathy (not recorded which). CDR3 nucleotides: TGTGCCAGCAGCCTCGACAGGGGGACTTACAATGAGCAGTTCTTC. It codes for CASSLDRGTYNEQFF.